Included here is one T cell receptor (beta chain) sequence, with context. The target antigen is unknown. A J-beta primer mix and a sample-barcoded 5' primer were used in a second PCR of roughly 6 to 11 cycles. Each CDR3 protein gets one entry after TCRdb re-called the 5' RACE reads with MiXCR. Of about 620,000 distinct CDR3 sequences listed, 45% to 60% are singletons. In each sample, at least 7 million PBMCs were isolated. The sample is drawn from a study of blood T cells in healthy people across ages. Study-level points and caveats: Researchers report that TCR beta diversity correlated strongly with naive T cell percentage.

This CDR3 region has 12 residues. Trimming shortened V by 5 bases and J by 4 bases, and 10 bases separated the two germline ends. From germline, CDR1 is GTSNPN and CDR2 SVGIG (reference sequence). The J gene is TRBJ2-3, the V gene TRBV30; D perhaps matches TRBD1 (6 bases). The sequence came from a woman older than 75 in good health. Material for sequencing was blood. The CDR3: CAWGGLADTQYF. The DNA of the CDR3 is TGTGCCTGGGGGGGCCTGGCAGATACGCAGTATTTT.